Following are 12 T cell receptor beta chains from one sample sequenced in a study of T cell changes during pregnancy in multiple sclerosis. Clones were read by immunoSEQ multiplex PCR, and TCRdb kept only the in-frame ones, dropping some. The data show about 70,000 clones, with around 94% seen just once and 0.58% held by the top ten. Here the sequenced sample was peripheral blood, taken in the third trimester of pregnancy. All receptors derive from a female donor with multiple sclerosis, enrolled in a pregnancy study.

The chain recombines TRBV7-2 with TRBJ1-2; D not resolved. Germline lookup yields CDR1 SGHTA and CDR2 FQGNSA. This CDR3 is built from 15 residues. With 4 bases removed from V and 3 bases from J, the gap between germline ends came to 15 bases. In DNA, the CDR3 is TGTGCCAGCAGCTCGTGGGCCTTTAGACACTATGGCTACACCTTC. Amino acids: CASSSWAFRHYGYTF.

J is TRBJ2-2 and V is TRBV7-2; D is possibly TRBD2 (7 bases). Germline CDR1 reads SGHTA; CDR2 reads FQGNSA. V dropped 5 bases and J dropped 6 bases, with 10 bases sitting between them. The CDR3 is 13 amino acids. The CDR3 DNA is TGTGCCAGCAGCCACGGGGGGCCCGGGGAGCTGTTTTTT. Encoded protein: CASSHGGPGELFF.

The gene calls are TRBV6-1 and TRBJ1-4; 7 positions agree with TRBD1. V lost 1 base to trimming and J lost 7 bases; unmatched junction nucleotides: 6. The germline CDR1 and CDR2 sequences are MNHNS and SASEGT. The CDR3 length is 15 residues. In DNA form, the CDR3 reads TGTGCCAGCAGTGAAGGCGACAGGGATTCTGAAAAACTGTTTTTT. Translated: CASSEGDRDSEKLFF.

The chain uses TRBV5-6 and TRBJ2-2; D may be TRBD2 (6 bases). CDR1 SGHDT and CDR2 YYEEEE come from the germline V gene. The V and J ends lost 4 bases and 5 bases respectively, with 15 bases between them. This CDR3 has 15 residues. The CDR3 here is CASSGGMDRTGELFF. The DNA of the CDR3 is TGTGCCAGCAGCGGCGGGATGGATAGAACCGGGGAGCTGTTTTTT.

This rearrangement joins TRBV2 to TRBJ2-3; 12 bases line up with TRBD2. CDR1 is SNHLY, CDR2 FYNNEI, per germline. The CDR3 spans 16 residues. J gave up 6 bases and V 6 bases, and 10 bases lay outside the gene matches. The CDR3 DNA sequence: TGTGCCAGCAGCCCTACAAGGACTAGCGGGGTGGATACGCAGTATTTT. It codes for CASSPTRTSGVDTQYF.

The V gene is TRBV11-2, the J gene TRBJ2-7; 9 nucleotides line up with TRBD2. V lost 0 bases and J lost 3; bases outside the gene matches: 9. CDR1 and CDR2 from the germline V gene are SGHAT and FQNNGV. The CDR3 length is 17 residues. Here the CDR3 reads CASSLDPREGANYEQYF. CDR3 bases: TGTGCCAGCAGCTTAGATCCGCGGGAGGGGGCCAACTACGAGCAGTACTTC.

The chain combines TRBV6-1 with TRBJ2-2; tentative D call: TRBD2 (5 bases). The ends were cut back, 6 bases at V and 7 bases at J, with 18 bases in the middle. The CDR3 has 15 residues. The V gene's germline CDR1 is MNHNS and CDR2 SASEGT. The CDR3 loop reads CASSRRGHEGGELFF. CDR3 nucleotide sequence: TGTGCCAGCAGCCGCCGAGGTCATGAGGGCGGGGAGCTGTTTTTT.

V gene TRBV5-8 combines with J gene TRBJ1-1, with D perhaps matching TRBD1 (6 bases). The CDR3 has 15 residues. Germline-derived CDR1 and CDR2 are SGHTS and YDEGEE. The V and J ends lost 4 bases and 1 base respectively, with 14 bases between them. The CDR3 DNA reads as TGTGCCAGCAGCAACAGGGACGGCGAGAACACTGAAGCTTTCTTT. It translates to CASSNRDGENTEAFF.

The chain combines TRBV19 with TRBJ1-5; D perhaps matches TRBD1 (5 bases). Germline lookup yields CDR1 LNHDA and CDR2 SQIVND (reference sequence). Between the trimmed V and J ends, which lost 3 bases and 5 bases, there was a span of 11 bases. The CDR3 consists of 14 residues. The CDR3 protein is CASSMLGPDQPQHF. CDR3 nucleotides: TGTGCCAGTAGTATGTTGGGGCCTGATCAGCCCCAGCATTTT.

This clone was recorded only once. V gene TRBV27 combines with J gene TRBJ1-6; D gene uncertain. The CDR3 runs to 15 residues. Trimming removed 4 bases from V and 2 bases from J, with 9 bases in between. Germline CDR1 is MNHEY and CDR2 is SMNVEV (reference sequence). The CDR3 reads CASSSTVTYNSPLHF. For the CDR3, the DNA is TGTGCCAGCAGTTCAACAGTAACCTATAATTCACCCCTCCACTTT.

The chain has TRBV5-6 and TRBJ2-5, with 14 bases identical to TRBD2. Germline CDR1 is SGHDT and CDR2 is YYEEEE. This CDR3 spans 16 amino acids. The V and J ends lost 4 bases and 7 bases, in that order; junction bases with no gene match: 9. CDR3 sequence reads: CASSLNHGLAGGTQYF. Written as DNA, the CDR3 is TGTGCCAGCAGCCTAAACCACGGACTAGCGGGGGGGACCCAGTACTTC.

In its sample, this clone was seen once. V and J are TRBV27 and TRBJ2-2; D remains ambiguous. CDR1 and CDR2 from the germline V gene are MNHEY and SMNVEV (reference sequence). CDR3 size: 14 residues. The CDR3 region has the DNA TGTGGTAGACACGGATATTTGAACACCGGGGAGCTGTTTTTT. The encoded protein is CGRHGYLNTGELFF.